This T cell receptor beta chain stems from a study of OX40 agonist ivuxolimab in advanced cancers. Turning to the study itself: Prior checkpoint blockade (anti-PD-1, anti-PD-L1 or anti-CTLA-4) was permitted; approximately 40% had it. Whole-study findings and limits: Partial responders at 0.1-3.0 mg/kg showed near-lowest clonal expansion.

This CDR3 comprises 14 residues. CDR1 is MNHEY, CDR2 SVGAGI, per germline. After removal of 5 bases from V and 3 bases from J, the junction contained 4 bases not matched to a gene. A note on this clone: Its antigen is currently unknown.

The table came from immunoSEQ multiplex PCR; TCRdb's copy has only in-frame clones and leaves some out. The table lists 30,000 to 45,000 clones, roughly 69% of them singletons. Sequences were derived from CD4+ or CD8+ T cells sorted from blood, sampled in a trial of the OX40 agonist ivuxolimab. This TCR was recovered from an adult with an advanced solid tumor such as melanoma, head and neck, liver or kidney cancer. The J gene is TRBJ2-5, the V gene TRBV6-5; 9 bases fit TRBD1. The CDR3 here is CASSPGQGKETQYF. CDR3 DNA sequence: TGTGCCAGCAGTCCAGGACAGGGGAAAGAGACCCAGTACTTC.